This T cell receptor (beta chain) is drawn from a study of blood T cell repertoires in COVID-19. Study information: Sites across the United States, Italy and Spain contributed samples from acute and convalescent COVID-19.

Trimming took 5 bases from V and 5 from J, leaving 19 bases between them. This CDR3 region has 14 residues. In germline, CDR1 is GTSNPN, CDR2 SVGIG (reference sequence). In the authors' methods: Reference gene primer amplification in the assay estimated nucleated cell counts. TCRdb's copy holds only in-frame clones and misses some; the assay was immunoSEQ multiplex PCR. D and trimming come from the DNA, and the V and J calls and clone size come from that table. The sample records about 96,000 clones, 70% to 90% being singletons. Seattle cases were enrolled at active infection and followed longitudinally.

The chain uses TRBV30 and TRBJ2-7, with D possibly matching TRBD2 (5 bases). The sample taken for sequencing was peripheral blood. This clonotype was sampled from a human donor with COVID-19, enrolled during active disease. The donor label of this sample is uncertain. The CDR3 protein is CAWVAGEWAHEQYF. CDR3 DNA sequence: TGTGCCTGGGTCGCTGGGGAGTGGGCGCACGAGCAGTACTTC.